This TCR beta chain was found in a study of T cells in Graves' hyperthyroidism and ophthalmopathy. V lost 1 base, J lost 0 bases, and 10 bases lay in between. CDR1 is MDHEN and CDR2 is SYDVKM in the germline V gene. The CDR3 runs 16 residues. There were TCR beta CDR3 regions amplified from RNA transcripts. The TCR CDR3 first-round RT-PCR relied on the HTBI primer set. TCRdb reanalysed the multiplex PCR reads using MiXCR and keeps one entry per CDR3 protein. Of roughly 350,000 distinct CDR3 sequences in the sample, roughly 14% are singletons; the top ten hold about 18%. At least ten counts were recorded for this clonotype.

V usage is TRBV28 and J usage is TRBJ2-1, with D possibly being TRBD1 (6 bases). The sequencing input was blood. This TCR was recovered from a woman aged 25 to 39 with Graves' ophthalmopathy. The CDR3 bases are TGTGCCAGCAGTTTATCGGGACATGGCTCCTACAATGAGCAGTTCTTC. Translating it yields CASSLSGHGSYNEQFF.